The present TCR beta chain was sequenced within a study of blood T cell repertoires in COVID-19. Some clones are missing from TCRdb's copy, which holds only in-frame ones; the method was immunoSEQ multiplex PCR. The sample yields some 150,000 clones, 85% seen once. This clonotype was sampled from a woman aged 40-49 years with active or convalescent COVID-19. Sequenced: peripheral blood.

In nucleotides, the CDR3 is TGTGCCAGCAGTTTTGGGGGACAGTATGCCTCCTACGAGCAGTACTTC. Translation gives CASSFGGQYASYEQYF. The chain couples TRBV28 to TRBJ2-7; 7 nucleotides align to TRBD1. With 3 bases clipped from V and 0 bases from J, the junction kept 8 bases outside the gene matches. The germline CDR1 and CDR2 sequences are MDHEN and SYDVKM. The CDR3 runs to 16 residues.